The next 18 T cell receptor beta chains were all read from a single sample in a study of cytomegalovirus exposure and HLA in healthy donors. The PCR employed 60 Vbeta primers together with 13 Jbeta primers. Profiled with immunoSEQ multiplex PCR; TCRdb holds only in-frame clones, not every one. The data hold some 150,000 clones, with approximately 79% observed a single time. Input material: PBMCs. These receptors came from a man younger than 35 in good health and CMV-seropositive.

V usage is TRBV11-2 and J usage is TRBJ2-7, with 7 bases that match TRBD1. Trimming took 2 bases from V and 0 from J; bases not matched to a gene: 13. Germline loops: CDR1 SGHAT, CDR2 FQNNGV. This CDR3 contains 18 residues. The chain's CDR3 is CASSLRLGDSPSSYEQYF. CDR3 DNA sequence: TGTGCCAGCAGCTTAAGGTTGGGGGACAGTCCAAGCTCCTACGAGCAGTACTTC.

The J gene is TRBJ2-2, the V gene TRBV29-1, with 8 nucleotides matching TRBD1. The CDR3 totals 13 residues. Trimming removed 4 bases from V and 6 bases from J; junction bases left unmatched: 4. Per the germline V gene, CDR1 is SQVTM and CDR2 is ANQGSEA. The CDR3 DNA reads TGCAGCGTTGGACAGGGGAGCCCCGGGGAGCTGTTTTTT. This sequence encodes CSVGQGSPGELFF.

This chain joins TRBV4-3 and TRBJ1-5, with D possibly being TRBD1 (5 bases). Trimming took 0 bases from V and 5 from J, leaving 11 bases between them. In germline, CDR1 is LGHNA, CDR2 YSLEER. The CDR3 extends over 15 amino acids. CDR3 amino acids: CASSQDLGPYQPQHF. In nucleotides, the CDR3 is TGCGCCAGCAGCCAAGATCTGGGGCCCTATCAGCCCCAGCATTTT.

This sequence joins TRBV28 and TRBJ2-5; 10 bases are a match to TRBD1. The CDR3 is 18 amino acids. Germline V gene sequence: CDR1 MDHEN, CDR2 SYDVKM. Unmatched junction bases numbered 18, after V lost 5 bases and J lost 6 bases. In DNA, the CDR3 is TGTGCCAGCAGTCGGGCCTTTACGCGGGACAGGGGAAAGAAGACCCAGTACTTC. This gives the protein CASSRAFTRDRGKKTQYF.

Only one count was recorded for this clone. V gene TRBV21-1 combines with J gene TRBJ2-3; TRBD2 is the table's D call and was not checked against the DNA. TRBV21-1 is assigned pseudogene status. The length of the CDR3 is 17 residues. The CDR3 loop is CASRPLLASGASDTQYF. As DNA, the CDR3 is TGTGCCAGCAGGCCCCTGTTGGCTAGCGGGGCTTCAGATACGCAGTATTTT.

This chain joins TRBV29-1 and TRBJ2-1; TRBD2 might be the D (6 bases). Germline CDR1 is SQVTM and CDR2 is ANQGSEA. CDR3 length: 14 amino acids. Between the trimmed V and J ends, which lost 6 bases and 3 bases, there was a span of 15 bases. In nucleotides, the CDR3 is TGCAGCGTGATAAATGGGGGGTTCTACAATGAGCAGTTCTTC. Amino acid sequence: CSVINGGFYNEQFF.

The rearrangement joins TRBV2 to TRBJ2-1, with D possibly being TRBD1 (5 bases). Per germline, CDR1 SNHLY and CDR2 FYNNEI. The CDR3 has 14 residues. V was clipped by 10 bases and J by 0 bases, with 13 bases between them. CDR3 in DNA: TGTGCCACGACAGACCCAAGCTCCTACAATGAGCAGTTCTTC. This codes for CATTDPSSYNEQFF.

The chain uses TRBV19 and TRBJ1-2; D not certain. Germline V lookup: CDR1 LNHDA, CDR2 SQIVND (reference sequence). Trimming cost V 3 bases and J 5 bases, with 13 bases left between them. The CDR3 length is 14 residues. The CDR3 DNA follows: TGTGCCAGTAGTATCCAGGCGATCGATTATGGCTACACCTTC. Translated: CASSIQAIDYGYTF. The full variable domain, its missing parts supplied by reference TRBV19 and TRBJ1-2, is DGGITQSPKYLFRKEGQNVTLSCEQNLNHDAMYWYRQDPGQGLRLIYYSQIVNDFQKGDIAEGYSVSREKKESFPLTVTSAQKNPTAFYLCASSIQAIDYGYTFGSGTRLTVV.

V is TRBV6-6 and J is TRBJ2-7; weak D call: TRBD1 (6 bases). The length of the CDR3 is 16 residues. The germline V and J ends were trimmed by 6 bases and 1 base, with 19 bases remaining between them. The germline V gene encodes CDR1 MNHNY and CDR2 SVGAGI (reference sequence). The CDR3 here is CASSPTGQIVSYEQYF. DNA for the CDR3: TGTGCCAGCAGCCCAACCGGACAGATAGTTTCCTACGAGCAGTACTTC.

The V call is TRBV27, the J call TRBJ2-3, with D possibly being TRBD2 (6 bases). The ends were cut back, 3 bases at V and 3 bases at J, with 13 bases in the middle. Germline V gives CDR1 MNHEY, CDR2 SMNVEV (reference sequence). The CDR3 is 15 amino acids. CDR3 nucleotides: TGTGCCAGCAGTTTCCCCGGGAGCGGGACAGATACGCAGTATTTT. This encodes CASSFPGSGTDTQYF.

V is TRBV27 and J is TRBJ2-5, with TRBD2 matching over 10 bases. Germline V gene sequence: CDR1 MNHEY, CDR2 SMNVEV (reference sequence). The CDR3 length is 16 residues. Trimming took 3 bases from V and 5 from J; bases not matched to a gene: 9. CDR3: CASSFGTAGGDETQYF. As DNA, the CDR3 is TGTGCCAGCAGTTTCGGGACAGCGGGGGGGGATGAGACCCAGTACTTC.

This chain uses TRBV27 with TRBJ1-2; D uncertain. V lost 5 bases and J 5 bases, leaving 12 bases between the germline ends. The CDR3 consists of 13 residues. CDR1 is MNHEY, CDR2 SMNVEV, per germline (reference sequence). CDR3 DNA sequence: TGTGCCAGCAGTGGACTAAACCGTTATGGCTACACCTTC. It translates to CASSGLNRYGYTF.

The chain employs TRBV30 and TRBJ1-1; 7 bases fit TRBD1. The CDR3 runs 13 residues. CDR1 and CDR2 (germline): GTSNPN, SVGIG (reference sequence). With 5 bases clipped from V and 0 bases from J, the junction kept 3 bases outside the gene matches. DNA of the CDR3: TGTGCCTGGCAGACAGGGTTGAACACTGAAGCTTTCTTT. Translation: CAWQTGLNTEAFF.

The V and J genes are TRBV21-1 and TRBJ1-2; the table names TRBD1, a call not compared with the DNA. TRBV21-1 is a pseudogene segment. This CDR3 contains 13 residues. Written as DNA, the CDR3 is TGTGCCACCCTCAGGGTAAATAACTATGGCTACACCTTC. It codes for CATLRVNNYGYTF.

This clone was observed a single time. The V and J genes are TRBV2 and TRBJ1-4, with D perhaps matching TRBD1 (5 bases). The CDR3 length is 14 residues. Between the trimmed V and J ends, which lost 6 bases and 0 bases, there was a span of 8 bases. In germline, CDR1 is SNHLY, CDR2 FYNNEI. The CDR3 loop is CASRRQSTNEKLFF. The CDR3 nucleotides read TGTGCCAGCAGGAGACAGTCAACTAATGAAAAACTGTTTTTT. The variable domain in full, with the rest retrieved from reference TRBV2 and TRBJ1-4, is EPEVTQTPSHQVTQMGQEVILRCVPISNHLYFYWYRQILGQKVEFLVSFYNNEISEKSEIFDDQFSVERPDGSNFTLKIRSTKLEDSAMYFCASRRQSTNEKLFFGSGTQLSVL.

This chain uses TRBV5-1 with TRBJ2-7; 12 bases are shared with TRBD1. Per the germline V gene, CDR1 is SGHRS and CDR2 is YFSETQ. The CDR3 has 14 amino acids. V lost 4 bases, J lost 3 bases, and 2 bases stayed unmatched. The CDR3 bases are TGCGCCAGCAGCAGGGACAGGGGGCTCTACGAGCAGTACGTC. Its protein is CASSRDRGLYEQYV.

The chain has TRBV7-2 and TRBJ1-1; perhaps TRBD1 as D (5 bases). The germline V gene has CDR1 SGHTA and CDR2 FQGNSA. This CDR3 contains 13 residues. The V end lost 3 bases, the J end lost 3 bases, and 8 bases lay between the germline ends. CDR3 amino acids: CASSLGGDTEAFF. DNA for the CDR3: TGTGCCAGCAGCTTGGGGGGGGACACTGAAGCTTTCTTT. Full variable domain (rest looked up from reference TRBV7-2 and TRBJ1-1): GAGVSQSPSNKVTEKGKDVELRCDPISGHTALYWYRQSLGQGLEFLIYFQGNSAPDKSGLPSDRFSAERTGGSVSTLTIQRTQQEDSAVYLCASSLGGDTEAFFGQGTRLTVV.

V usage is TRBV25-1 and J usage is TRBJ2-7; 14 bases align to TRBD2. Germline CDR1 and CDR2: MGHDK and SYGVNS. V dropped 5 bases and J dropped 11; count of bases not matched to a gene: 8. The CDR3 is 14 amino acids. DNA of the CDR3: TGTGCCAGCAGTTCCGGGACTAGCGGGAGTTGGAAGTACTTC. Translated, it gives CASSSGTSGSWKYF.